These 2 T cell receptor beta chains share one sample of origin, sequenced in a study of blood T cell repertoires in COVID-19 (dated by TCRdb to 2019 to 2021). To prepare the library, the immunoSEQ multiplex PCR assay was applied. Imported from immuneACCESS, the table was reduced by TCRdb to in-frame sequences with V and J called. These copies leave out some clones; in studies compared against another copy, an unresolved V gene accounts for under half, and the cause of the remainder is not known. Present in this sample are tens of thousands of clones, just over 85% of which were seen just once. The ten largest account for roughly 8.7% of the sample. Sequencing input: peripheral blood. These receptors came from a woman aged 70-85 years with acute or convalescent COVID-19.

The rearrangement uses TRBV19 and TRBJ1-1; weak D call: TRBD1 (5 bases). Trimming removed 5 bases at V and 5 bases at J, with 12 bases between. The CDR3 spans 13 residues. Germline CDR1 and CDR2: LNHDA and SQIVND (reference sequence). CDR3 loop: CASSARVGTEAFF. Here the CDR3 DNA reads TGTGCCAGTAGTGCCAGGGTTGGGACTGAAGCTTTCTTT.

J is TRBJ2-7 and V is TRBV7-6; tentative D call: TRBD1 (6 bases). CDR3 length: 15 residues. CDR1 is SGHVS and CDR2 is FNYEAQ in the germline V gene. Trimming removed 1 base from V and 7 bases from J, with 17 bases in between. This CDR3 reads CASSLGGGVFQEQYF. DNA of the CDR3: TGTGCCAGCAGCTTAGGAGGGGGAGTATTTCAAGAGCAGTACTTC.